This T cell receptor beta chain was sequenced in a study of blood T cell repertoires in COVID-19. Libraries were prepared by immunoSEQ multiplex PCR; TCRdb keeps only in-frame clonotypes and omits some of them. Of about 280,000 clones detected, 85% appear once; the ten largest clones hold 13%. CDR1 is LGHDT, CDR2 YNNKEL, per germline (reference sequence). The V end was cut by 3 bases, the J end by 0 bases, with 12 bases between. This CDR3 has 15 amino acids. The genes are TRBV3-1 (or the pseudogene TRBV3-2) and TRBJ2-7; a possible D gene is TRBD1 (6 bases). This clonotype was obtained from a human donor in a cohort sampled during active COVID-19. The sample taken for sequencing was peripheral blood. The DNA for the CDR3 is TGTGCCAGCAGCCATGGGGGCCTGAGCTCCTACGAGCAGTACTTC. Amino acid sequence: CASSHGGLSSYEQYF.